This TCR beta chain was observed in a study of metastatic and nonmetastatic thyroid tumors. On the study more broadly: The study looked at repertoires side by side in blood and in tumor or nodule tissue from malignant and benign thyroid patients.

The CDR3 extends over 16 amino acids. Germline-derived CDR1 and CDR2 are MNHNS and SASEGT. V shed 1 base, J shed 9 bases, and the junction held 8 bases outside the gene matches. Patients underwent thyroid surgery, and none had received any treatment before it. Whole-study findings and limits: TCR beta diversity was reportedly significantly higher in malignant thyroid tumors than benign nodules, in blood and tumor.

This clone is judged medium-sized. Its target is not known. TCRdb reprocessed the PCR reads via MiXCR. The table has some 20,000 clones, roughly an eighth seen once. This chain connects TRBV6-1 to TRBJ2-7; 14 nucleotides line up with TRBD2. The clonotype comes from a male donor with papillary thyroid cancer or a benign thyroid nodule (not recorded which). Some clones in this sample may be carry-over from other donors' samples. The material sequenced was blood. CDR3: CASSEGPGLAGDGQYF. CDR3 nucleotide sequence: TGTGCCAGCAGTGAAGGTCCGGGACTAGCGGGAGACGGGCAGTACTTC.